This passage covers 30 T cell receptor beta chains from one sample sequenced in a study of blood T cell repertoires in COVID-19. TCRdb keeps only in-frame clones here, not all; method: immunoSEQ multiplex PCR. Among approximately 170,000 clones listed, approximately 85% were seen once. Sample: peripheral blood. The receptors originated from a man aged 35 to 55 who had recovered from COVID-19.

The chain recombines TRBV7-2 with TRBJ2-5; D is perhaps TRBD2 (7 bases). The V end lost 3 bases, the J end lost 4 bases, and 15 bases lay between the germline ends. The CDR3 covers 15 residues. The germline gives CDR1 SGHTA, CDR2 FQGNSA. CDR3 amino acids: CASSFGGGQGETQYF. The CDR3 nucleotides read TGTGCCAGCAGCTTTGGGGGGGGGCAGGGAGAGACCCAGTACTTC.

CDR3 in DNA: TGCGCCAGCAGCTCCTTAGATAGCGGGAGTGGAAACGAGCAGTACTTC. This sequence encodes CASSSLDSGSGNEQYF. The gene calls are TRBV5-1 and TRBJ2-7; 9 bases line up with TRBD2. Germline V CDR1 and CDR2: SGHRS, YFSETQ. There are 16 residues in the CDR3. After removal of 3 bases from V and 5 bases from J, the junction contained 12 bases not matched to a gene.

The chain links TRBV30 to TRBJ1-2; D might be TRBD1 (5 bases). The CDR3 runs 12 residues. Germline V gives CDR1 GTSNPN, CDR2 SVGIG (reference sequence). V lost 4 bases to trimming and J lost 10 bases, with 16 bases between them. The CDR3 sequence is CAWTDSSLLYTF. Written as DNA, the CDR3 is TGTGCCTGGACAGACAGCAGCCTCCTCTACACCTTC.

The rearrangement links TRBV12-3 or TRBV12-4 to TRBJ1-5, with a weak D call TRBD1 (5 bases). V gave up 2 bases and J gave up 11 bases, with 13 bases separating them. The CDR3 length is 13 residues. This CDR3 reads CASSLSGFSAQHF. The CDR3 nucleotides are TGTGCCAGCAGTTTATCAGGGTTCAGTGCCCAGCATTTT.

V gene TRBV14 combines with J gene TRBJ2-5, with D tentatively TRBD1 (5 bases). Germline CDR1 reads SGHDN; CDR2 reads FVKESK. Trimming took 4 bases from V and 5 from J, leaving 17 bases between them. This CDR3 has 15 residues. The CDR3 DNA follows: TGTGCCAGCAGCCCCCAGGGTACTTATTTCGAGACCCAGTACTTC. Its translation: CASSPQGTYFETQYF.

The chain's CDR3 is CASRDRGTYEQYF. Here the CDR3 DNA reads TGTGCCAGCCGGGACAGGGGCACCTACGAGCAGTACTTC. The V gene is TRBV27, the J gene TRBJ2-7; 10 positions match TRBD1. The CDR3 is 13 residues long. Germline lookup yields CDR1 MNHEY and CDR2 SMNVEV (reference sequence). The V gene end was trimmed by 8 bases and the J gene end by 2 bases; junction bases not matched to a gene: 3.

The J gene is TRBJ2-7, the V gene TRBV6-5; TRBD1 is a possible D gene (6 bases). This CDR3 is built from 13 residues. V lost 6 bases, J lost 3 bases, and 12 bases lay in between. CDR1 and CDR2 from the germline V gene are MNHEY and SVGAGI. CDR3 residues: CASSNGQSYEQYF. The CDR3 DNA reads TGTGCCAGCAGCAACGGACAGAGCTACGAGCAGTACTTC.

This chain uses TRBV12-5 with TRBJ2-6; D ambiguous. Germline V gene sequence: CDR1 LGHNT, CDR2 FRNRAP. The CDR3 has 13 residues. Trimming took off 8 bases at V and 2 bases at J, with 7 bases between the two ends. CDR3 sequence: CASQVPGANVLTF. DNA of the CDR3: TGTGCTAGTCAGGTGCCTGGGGCCAACGTCCTGACTTTC.

The chain links TRBV19 to TRBJ1-6; no clear D gene. Deletions cut 5 bases from V and 7 bases from J, with 12 bases between. Germline CDR1 and CDR2: LNHDA and SQIVND (reference sequence). The CDR3 runs to 14 residues. The CDR3 region is CASSPRTGNSPLHF. The CDR3 coding sequence is TGTGCCAGTAGTCCTCGGACGGGAAATTCACCCCTCCACTTT.

The chain employs TRBV2 and TRBJ2-1, with 8 nucleotides matching TRBD1. Looked up from germline, CDR1 is SNHLY and CDR2 is FYNNEI. The CDR3 loop spans 15 amino acids. The junction had 4 bases not matched to a gene; V was cut back by 6 bases and J by 0 bases. In DNA form, the CDR3 reads TGTGCCAGCAGACCCGGACAGGGCTCCTACAATGAGCAGTTCTTC. Translating gives CASRPGQGSYNEQFF.

This chain connects TRBV6-1 to TRBJ1-3; tentatively, D is TRBD1 (6 bases). The length of the CDR3 is 15 residues. V lost 0 bases and J lost 2, with 8 bases in between. Per the germline V gene, CDR1 is MNHNS and CDR2 is SASEGT. CDR3: CASSEAEGAGNTIYF. The CDR3 nucleotides read TGTGCCAGCAGTGAAGCTGAGGGGGCTGGAAACACCATATATTTT.

The chain joins TRBV7-9 to TRBJ1-4; possible D gene TRBD1, 6 bases. Germline lookup yields CDR1 SEHNR and CDR2 FQNEAQ (reference sequence). CDR3 size: 16 residues. Trimming shortened V by 1 base and J by 2 bases, and 11 bases separated the two germline ends. The CDR3 reads CASSLGEGHTNEKLFF. The CDR3 nucleotides are TGTGCCAGCAGCTTAGGAGAGGGACACACTAATGAAAAACTGTTTTTT.

This clone was detected once. The genes are TRBV4-1 and TRBJ2-2, with TRBD2 matching 7 bases. CDR1 is MGHRA and CDR2 is YSYEKL in the germline V gene. The CDR3 is made up of 17 amino acids. V lost 0 bases and J lost 7; bases outside the gene matches: 11. Here the CDR3 reads CASSQDSTGGLGGELFF. The CDR3 nucleotides are TGCGCCAGCAGCCAAGATTCGACGGGAGGACTAGGCGGGGAGCTGTTTTTT.

The CDR3 region is CASSEGARSLNTEAFF. The CDR3 region has the DNA TGTGCCAGCTCGGAGGGTGCCAGGAGCTTGAACACTGAAGCTTTCTTT. The rearrangement uses TRBV18 and TRBJ1-1; the D is unclear. This CDR3 has 16 residues. Trimming pared 6 bases from V and 0 bases from J, leaving 17 bases between. Germline CDR1 is KGHSH and CDR2 is LQKENI.

The gene calls are TRBV12-3 or TRBV12-4 and TRBJ2-1; 9 bases fit TRBD1. This CDR3 has 13 amino acids. The V gene end was trimmed by 6 bases and the J gene end by 9 bases; junction bases not matched to a gene: 6. The CDR3 here is CASSPTGGGEQFF. The CDR3 coding sequence is TGTGCCAGCAGCCCGACAGGGGGAGGTGAGCAGTTCTTC.

This clone was recorded a few times. The rearrangement links TRBV9 to TRBJ1-6; TRBD1 is a possible D gene (6 bases). The CDR3 consists of 15 residues. The V end lost 0 bases, the J end lost 10 bases, and 14 bases lay between the germline ends. From germline, CDR1 is SGDLS and CDR2 YYNGEE. CDR3 protein: CASSVEGGLGSPLHF. The DNA for the CDR3 is TGTGCCAGCAGCGTAGAGGGGGGGCTGGGATCACCCCTCCACTTT. Filled out from reference TRBV9 and TRBJ1-6, the complete variable domain reads DSGVTQTPKHLITATGQRVTLRCSPRSGDLSVYWYQQSLDQGLQFLIQYYNGEERAKGNILERFSAQQFPDLHSELNLSSLELGDSALYFCASSVEGGLGSPLHFGNGTRLTVT.

This clone was seen once. The V call is TRBV19, the J call TRBJ2-5, with TRBD2 matching 10 bases. Germline values: CDR1 LNHDA, CDR2 SQIVND (reference sequence). V dropped 5 bases and J dropped 5; count of bases not matched to a gene: 2. The CDR3 consists of 13 residues. CDR3 sequence reads: CASSGTSDETQYF. DNA for the CDR3: TGTGCCAGTAGTGGGACTAGCGATGAGACCCAGTACTTC.

The genes are TRBV6-5 and TRBJ2-2; D is perhaps TRBD2 (5 bases). V was trimmed by 2 bases and J by 3 bases, leaving 10 bases between them. The CDR3 contains 15 residues. Germline V gene lookup returns CDR1 MNHEY and CDR2 SVGAGI. The CDR3 here is CASSYSRRDTGELFF. Written as DNA, the CDR3 is TGTGCCAGCAGTTACAGCAGGCGGGACACCGGGGAGCTGTTTTTT.

This clone was recorded only once. The chain combines TRBV12-3 or TRBV12-4 with TRBJ2-7, with no clear D. CDR3 length: 13 amino acids. The V end lost 4 bases, the J end lost 7 bases, and 14 bases lay between the germline ends. CDR3 coding DNA: TGTGCCAGCAGTTACCTGACTGGAGAGGAGCAGTACTTC. Protein product: CASSYLTGEEQYF.

V gene TRBV7-9 combines with J gene TRBJ2-1, with a weak D call TRBD2 (6 bases). The CDR3 runs 15 residues. V was shortened by 6 bases and J by 4 bases, with 16 bases between the two germline ends. Germline CDR1 reads SEHNR; CDR2 reads FQNEAQ (reference sequence). The DNA of the CDR3 is TGTGCCAGCAGTCGTGGTAGCGGACTTTACAATGAGCAGTTCTTC. Amino acids: CASSRGSGLYNEQFF.

This sequence joins TRBV19 and TRBJ1-5; 8 bases agree with TRBD1. Germline loops: CDR1 LNHDA, CDR2 SQIVND (reference sequence). The CDR3 is 11 residues long. Unmatched junction bases numbered 5, after V lost 9 bases and J lost 10 bases. CDR3 bases: TGTGCCAGCAGGGGGCGGGGACCCCAGCATTTT. Amino acid sequence: CASRGRGPQHF.

This rearrangement joins TRBV27 to TRBJ1-2; TRBD1 agrees at 8 bases. CDR1 MNHEY and CDR2 SMNVEV come from the germline V gene (reference sequence). This CDR3 spans 13 amino acids. Trimming at V came to 5 bases and at J to 8 bases, leaving 7 bases not matched to a gene. The chain's CDR3 is CASSPGQGRGYTF. Written as DNA, the CDR3 is TGTGCCAGCAGTCCAGGACAGGGTAGAGGCTACACCTTC.

The chain combines TRBV28 with TRBJ2-7, with 11 bases matching TRBD1. From germline, CDR1 is MDHEN and CDR2 SYDVKM. The CDR3 is made up of 15 amino acids. V was pared by 1 base and J by 5 bases, with 4 bases of the junction left unmatched. CDR3 sequence: CASSLSGQGGDEQYF. The CDR3 nucleotides read TGTGCCAGCAGTTTATCGGGACAGGGGGGCGACGAGCAGTACTTC.

This clone showed up just once. V is TRBV28 and J is TRBJ2-3; D is undetermined. The V gene lost 3 bases and the J gene lost 5 bases, with 15 bases spanning the gap. The CDR3 is 15 residues long. The germline V gene encodes CDR1 MDHEN and CDR2 SYDVKM. The CDR3 DNA reads TGTGCCAGCAGTTTTGCAGGTGCGAGTGGAGATACGCAGTATTTT. Translating gives CASSFAGASGDTQYF.

The V gene is TRBV11-3, the J gene TRBJ1-2, with a possible D match to TRBD1 (6 bases). The CDR3 contains 15 residues. V was trimmed by 0 bases and J by 4 bases, leaving 12 bases between them. Germline CDR1 and CDR2: SGHNT and YENEEA. As DNA, the CDR3 is TGTGCCAGCAGCTTAGACTGGACAGAGAGCTATGGCTACACCTTC. The encoded protein is CASSLDWTESYGYTF.

The V call is TRBV5-1, the J call TRBJ2-3, with a possible D match to TRBD1 (6 bases). Germline V gene data show CDR1 as SGHRS and CDR2 as YFSETQ. V lost 4 bases to trimming and J lost 2 bases, with 17 bases between them. This CDR3 comprises 16 residues. CDR3 DNA: TGCGCCAGCAGCCCGGGACACTCCCAAATCACAGATACGCAGTATTTT. Translated, it gives CASSPGHSQITDTQYF.

V is TRBV25-1 and J is TRBJ1-3; 9 nucleotides match TRBD1. V was clipped by 4 bases and J by 4 bases; unmatched bases: 8. The CDR3 is 16 amino acids. Germline V lookup: CDR1 MGHDK, CDR2 SYGVNS. Here the CDR3 DNA reads TGTGCCAGCAGTGGTCCGGGACAGGGAAGGGGAAACACCATATATTTT. It is translated as CASSGPGQGRGNTIYF.

The J gene is TRBJ1-6, the V gene TRBV7-9; D is ambiguous. CDR3 size: 18 residues. Germline lookup yields CDR1 SEHNR and CDR2 FQNEAQ (reference sequence). Trimming removed 1 base from V and 0 bases from J, with 13 bases in between. The CDR3 bases are TGTGCCAGCAGCTTAGTTTCATTCGGGAGCTCCTATAATTCACCCCTCCACTTT. Its translation is CASSLVSFGSSYNSPLHF.

As concerns this clone: A junction boundary mismatches the germline segment, possibly from a read error. The rearrangement joins TRBV30 to TRBJ2-3, with D perhaps TRBD2 (6 bases). The CDR3 contains 11 residues. Germline loops: CDR1 GTSNPN, CDR2 SVGIG (reference sequence). CDR3 DNA sequence: TGTGCTTGGAGGGGCCAGGATACGCAGTATTTT. Protein product: CAWRGQDTQYF. Looking up the rest from reference TRBV30 and TRBJ2-3 gives the full variable domain: SQTIHQWPATLVQPVGSPLSLECTVEGTSNPNLYWYRQAAGRGLQLLFYSVGIGQISSEVPQNLSASRPQDRQFILSSKKLLLSDSGFYLCAWRGQDTQYFGPGTRLTVL.

This clone has just a few counts. One end of the junction varies from germline; a read error may be responsible. The chain carries TRBV7-9 and TRBJ1-2; D might be TRBD1 (5 bases). The CDR3 is 13 residues long. Per germline, CDR1 SEHNR and CDR2 FQNEAQ (reference sequence). CDR3: CASSSGTFPGPYF. The CDR3 region has the DNA TGTGCCAGCAGCTCCGGGACTTTTCCGGGGCCCTACTTC. The entire variable domain, with the rest obtained from reference TRBV7-9 and TRBJ1-2, is as follows: DTGVSQNPRHKITKRGQNVTFRCDPISEHNRLYWYRQTLGQGPEFLTYFQNEAQLEKSRLLSDRFSAERPKGSFSTLEIQRTEQGDSAMYLCASSSGTFPGPYFGSGTRLTVV.